This T cell receptor (beta chain) stems from a study of identical twins listed by TCRdb under 2016. Regarding the research as a whole: The study deep-sequenced TCR alpha and beta repertoires from monozygotic twins, unrelated adults of various ages and cord blood to test whether fetal clonotypes persist. Replicate twin experiments were performed at different times using different library preparation protocols to rule out contamination. Points the paper makes about the study in general: The excess sharing between twins in beta out-of-frame sequences was weaker because fewer shared sequences reduced the signal-to-noise ratio. Conclusions relied on cross-sectional statistical analysis, since the same donors could not be followed over many years. Zero-insertion analyses could be partly confounded by invariant T cells such as MAIT and iNKT, although diverse VJ usage argued against such confounding for most clonotypes. In monozygotic twins, out-of-frame TCR alpha sharing was systematically underestimated by recombination models, although the models agreed with sharing between unrelated individuals. Abundant cord blood beta clonotypes had fewer insertions, young adult naive repertoires showed a similar but weaker trend, and memory repertoires showed no such trend. Compared with coincidental sharing between unrelated individuals, out-of-frame TCR alpha sequences shared between twins had an excess of sequences with low generation probability.

Every donor in the study was a healthy Caucasian. The twin cohort consisted of three pairs of female monozygotic twins, all aged about 18 to 29 years. The RNA used for TCR libraries was isolated from peripheral blood mononuclear cells. Library preparation used 5' RACE. The reads were generated on an Illumina HiSeq 2000. A universal primer binding site was introduced by template switching, and a unique molecular identifier was present in the final cDNA, enabling accurate counting of TCR cDNA molecules. Specific primers in the conserved constant-segment region were used to synthesize first-strand cDNA for the TCR alpha and beta chains. To control for contamination, each cDNA library was double barcoded with a SMART-Mk sample barcode plus Illumina barcodes. TruSeq adapter sequences and Illumina sample barcodes were added in two successive PCR steps. The Illumina HiSeq platform was used with custom primers to sequence TCR alpha and beta cDNA libraries. Concerning the study's data processing: MiGEC processed the raw reads to extract unique molecular identifiers, while MiXCR was used to determine the CDR3 positions. For each individual, recombination models were inferred using an EM algorithm with the repgenHMM and IGoR tools. Shared clonotypes were analyzed with the tcR package in R, and sharing was normalized by the product of cloneset sizes. Out-of-frame nonproductive sequences were analyzed to study raw recombination free of thymic and clonal selection effects. TCRdb's own reprocessing of the public reads used fastp at Q25 and MiXCR and kept productive beta chains. A single entry per CDR3 protein holds the most common genes and DNA from its merged rows. The V and J calls were determined by TCRdb, not by the authors. The sample table contains 550,000 to 700,000 distinct CDR3 sequences; only one count was recorded for 9.6% of them. The ten largest make up around 3.2% of the sample.

For this clonotype: Its antigen is unknown. No per-base quality is available; no much larger clone lies one base away.

From its cysteine to its phenylalanine, the CDR3 spans 17 amino acids. Of the read, only the CDR3 DNA is kept; its 51 bases are in frame from base 1. CDR1 and CDR2 were assigned from the germline V gene as MNHNS and SASEGT. Deletion took 7 bases off V and 3 bases off J, with a span of 25 bases between the germline ends. These same records also appear under a second study, on yellow fever vaccine responses in identical twins. The second source states: The T cell response to vaccination in identical twins was reported by the authors to appear partly convergent and partly personalized. In identical twins, the study followed T cell clones that responded to the vaccine with precision.

Sequenced material: PBMCs. Recombination linked TRBV6-1 to TRBJ2-7, with the D gene too uncertain to name. This sequence originates from a young woman in good health. CDR3 reads: CASIALWRSHSRYEQYF. The DNA reads TGTGCCAGCATTGCCTTATGGCGGTCTCACTCGCGCTACGAGCAGTACTTC.